This T cell receptor (beta chain) was recorded in a study of T cells in Graves' hyperthyroidism and ophthalmopathy. Study at large: It was at initial diagnosis, before any treatment, that peripheral blood was collected. Study-level results: A model of 13 V-J pairs discriminated ophthalmopathy from stable hyperthyroidism.

Amplification of TCR beta CDR3 regions used RNA as the template. HTBI primers were used for first-round RT-PCR of the TCR CDR3. MiXCR, run by TCRdb on the multiplex PCR reads, gives a single entry per CDR3 protein. The sample lists about 270,000 distinct CDR3 sequences; 20% to 25% were seen once. A remark on this clonotype: The antigen remains undetermined.

Germline loops: CDR1 MNHNS, CDR2 SASEGT. Trimming removed 3 bases from V and 4 bases from J; junction bases left unmatched: 9. The CDR3 contains 16 residues. The sample comprised blood. This clonotype was obtained from a young man with Graves' ophthalmopathy. The rearrangement uses TRBV6-1 and TRBJ2-1, with 7 bases matching TRBD2. CDR3 sequence reads: CASSDSLAGVYNEQFF. The CDR3, as DNA: TGTGCCAGCAGTGATTCCCTCGCGGGAGTTTACAATGAGCAGTTCTTC.